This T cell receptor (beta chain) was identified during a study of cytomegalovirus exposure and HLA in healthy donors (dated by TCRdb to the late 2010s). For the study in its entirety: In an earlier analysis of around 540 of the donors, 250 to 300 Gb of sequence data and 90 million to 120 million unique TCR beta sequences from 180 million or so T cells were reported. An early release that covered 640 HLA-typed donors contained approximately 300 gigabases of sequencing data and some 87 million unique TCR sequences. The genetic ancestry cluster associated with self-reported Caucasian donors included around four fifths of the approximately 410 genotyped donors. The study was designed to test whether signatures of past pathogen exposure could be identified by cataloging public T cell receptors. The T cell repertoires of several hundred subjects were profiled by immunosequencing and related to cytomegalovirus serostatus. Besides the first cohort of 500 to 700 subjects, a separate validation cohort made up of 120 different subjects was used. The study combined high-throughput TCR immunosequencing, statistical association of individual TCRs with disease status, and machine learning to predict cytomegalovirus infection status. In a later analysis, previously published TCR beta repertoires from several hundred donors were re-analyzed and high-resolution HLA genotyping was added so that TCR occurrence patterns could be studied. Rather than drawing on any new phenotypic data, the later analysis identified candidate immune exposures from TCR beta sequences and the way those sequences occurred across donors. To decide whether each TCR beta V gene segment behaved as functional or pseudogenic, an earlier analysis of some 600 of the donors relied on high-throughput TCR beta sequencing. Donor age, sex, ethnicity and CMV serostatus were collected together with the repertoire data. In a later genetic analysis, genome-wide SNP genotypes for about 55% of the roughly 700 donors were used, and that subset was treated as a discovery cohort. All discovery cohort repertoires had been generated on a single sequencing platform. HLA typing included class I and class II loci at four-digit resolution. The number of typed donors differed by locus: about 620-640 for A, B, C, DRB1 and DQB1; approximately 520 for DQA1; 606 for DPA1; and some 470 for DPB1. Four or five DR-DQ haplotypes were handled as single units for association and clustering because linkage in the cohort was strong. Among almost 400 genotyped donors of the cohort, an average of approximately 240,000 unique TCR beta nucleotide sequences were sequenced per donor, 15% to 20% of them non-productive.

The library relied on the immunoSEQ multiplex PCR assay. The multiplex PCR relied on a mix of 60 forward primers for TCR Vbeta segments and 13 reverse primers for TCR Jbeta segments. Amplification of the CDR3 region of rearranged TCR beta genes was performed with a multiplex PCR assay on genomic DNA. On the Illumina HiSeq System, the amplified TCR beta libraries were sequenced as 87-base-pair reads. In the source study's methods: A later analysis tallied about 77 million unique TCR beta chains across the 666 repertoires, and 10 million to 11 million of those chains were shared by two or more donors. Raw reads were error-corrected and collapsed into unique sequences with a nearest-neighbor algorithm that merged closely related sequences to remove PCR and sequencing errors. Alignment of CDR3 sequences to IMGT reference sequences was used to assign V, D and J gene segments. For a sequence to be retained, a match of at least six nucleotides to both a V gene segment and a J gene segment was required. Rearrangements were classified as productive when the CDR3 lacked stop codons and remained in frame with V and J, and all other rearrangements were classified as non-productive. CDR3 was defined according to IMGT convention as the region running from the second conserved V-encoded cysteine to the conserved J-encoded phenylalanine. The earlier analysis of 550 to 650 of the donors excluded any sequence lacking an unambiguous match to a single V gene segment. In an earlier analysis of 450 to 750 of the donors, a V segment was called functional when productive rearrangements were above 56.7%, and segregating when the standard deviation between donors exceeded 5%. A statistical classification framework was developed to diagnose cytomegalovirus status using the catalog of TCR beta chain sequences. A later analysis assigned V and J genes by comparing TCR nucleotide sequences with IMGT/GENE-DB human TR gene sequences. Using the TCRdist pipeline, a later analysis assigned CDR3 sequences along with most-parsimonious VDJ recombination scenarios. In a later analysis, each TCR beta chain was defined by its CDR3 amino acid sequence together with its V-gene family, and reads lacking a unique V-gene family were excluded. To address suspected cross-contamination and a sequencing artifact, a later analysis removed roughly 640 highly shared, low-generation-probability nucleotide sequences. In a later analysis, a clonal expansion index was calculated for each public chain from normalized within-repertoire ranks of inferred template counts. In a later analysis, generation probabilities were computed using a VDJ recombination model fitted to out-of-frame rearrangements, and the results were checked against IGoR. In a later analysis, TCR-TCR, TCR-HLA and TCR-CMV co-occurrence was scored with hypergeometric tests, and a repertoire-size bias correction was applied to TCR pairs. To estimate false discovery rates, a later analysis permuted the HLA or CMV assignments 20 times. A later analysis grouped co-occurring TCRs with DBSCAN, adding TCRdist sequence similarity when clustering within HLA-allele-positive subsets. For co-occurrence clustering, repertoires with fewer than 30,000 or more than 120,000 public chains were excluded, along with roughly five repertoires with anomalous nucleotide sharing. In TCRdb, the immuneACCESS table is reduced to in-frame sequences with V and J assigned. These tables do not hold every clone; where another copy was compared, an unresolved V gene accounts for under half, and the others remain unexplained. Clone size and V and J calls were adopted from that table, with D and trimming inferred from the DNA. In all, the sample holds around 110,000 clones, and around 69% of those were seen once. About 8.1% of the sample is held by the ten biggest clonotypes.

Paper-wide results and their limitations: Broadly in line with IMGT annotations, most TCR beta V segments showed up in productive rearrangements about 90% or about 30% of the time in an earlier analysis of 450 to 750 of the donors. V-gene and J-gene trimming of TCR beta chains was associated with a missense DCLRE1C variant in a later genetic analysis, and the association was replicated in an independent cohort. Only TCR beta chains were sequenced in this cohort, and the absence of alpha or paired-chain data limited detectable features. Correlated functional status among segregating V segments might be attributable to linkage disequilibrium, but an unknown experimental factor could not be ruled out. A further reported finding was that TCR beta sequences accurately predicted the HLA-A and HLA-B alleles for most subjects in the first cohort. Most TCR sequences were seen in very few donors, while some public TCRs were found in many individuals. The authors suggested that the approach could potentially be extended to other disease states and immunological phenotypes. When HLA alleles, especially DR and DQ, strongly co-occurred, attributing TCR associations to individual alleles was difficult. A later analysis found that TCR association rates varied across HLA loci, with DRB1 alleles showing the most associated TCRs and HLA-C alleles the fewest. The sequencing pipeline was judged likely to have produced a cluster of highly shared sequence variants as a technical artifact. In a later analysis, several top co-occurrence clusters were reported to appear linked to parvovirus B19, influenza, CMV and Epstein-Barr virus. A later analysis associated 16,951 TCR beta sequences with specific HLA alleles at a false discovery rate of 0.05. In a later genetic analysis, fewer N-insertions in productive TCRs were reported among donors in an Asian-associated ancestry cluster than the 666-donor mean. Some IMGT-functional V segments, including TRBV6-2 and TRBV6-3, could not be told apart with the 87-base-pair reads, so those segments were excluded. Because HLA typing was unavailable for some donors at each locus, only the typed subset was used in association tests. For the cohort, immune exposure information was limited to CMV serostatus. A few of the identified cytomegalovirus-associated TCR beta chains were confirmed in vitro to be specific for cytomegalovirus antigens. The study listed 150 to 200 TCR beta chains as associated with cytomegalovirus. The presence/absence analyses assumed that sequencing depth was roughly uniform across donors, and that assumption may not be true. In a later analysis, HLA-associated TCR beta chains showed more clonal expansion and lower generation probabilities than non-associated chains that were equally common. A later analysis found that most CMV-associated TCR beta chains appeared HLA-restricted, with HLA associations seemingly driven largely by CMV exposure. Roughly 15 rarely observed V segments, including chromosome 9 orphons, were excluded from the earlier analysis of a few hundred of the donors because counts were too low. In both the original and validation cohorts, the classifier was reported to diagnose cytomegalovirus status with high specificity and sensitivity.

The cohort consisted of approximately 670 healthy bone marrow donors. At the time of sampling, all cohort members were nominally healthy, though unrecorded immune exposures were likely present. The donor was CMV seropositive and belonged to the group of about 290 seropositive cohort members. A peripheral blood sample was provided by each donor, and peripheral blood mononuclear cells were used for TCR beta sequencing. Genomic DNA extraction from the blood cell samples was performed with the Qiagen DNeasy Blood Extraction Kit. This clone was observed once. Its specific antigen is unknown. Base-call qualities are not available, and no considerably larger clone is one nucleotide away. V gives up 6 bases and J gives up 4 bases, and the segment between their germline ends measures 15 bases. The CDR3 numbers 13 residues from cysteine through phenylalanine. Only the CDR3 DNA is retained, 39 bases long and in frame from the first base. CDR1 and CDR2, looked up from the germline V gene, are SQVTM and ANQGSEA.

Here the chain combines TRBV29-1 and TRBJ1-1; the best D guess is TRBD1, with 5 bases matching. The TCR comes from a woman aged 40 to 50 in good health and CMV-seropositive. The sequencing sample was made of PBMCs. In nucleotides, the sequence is TGCAGCGTGGGGACTCCGGAAAGCACTGAAGCTTTCTTT. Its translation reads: CSVGTPESTEAFF.